The sequence of this T cell receptor (beta chain) was determined in a study of blood T cell repertoires in COVID-19 (dated by TCRdb to about 2020). Study-level background: Samples covering the acute and convalescent phases of COVID-19 were provided by collaborators in the United States, Italy and Spain. The material from the prospective study consisted of cDNA or gDNA derived from T cells, B-cell-depleted T cells, or PBMCs. Subjects who had been exposed to COVID-19, were actively infected with it, or had recovered from it provided the deeply sampled blood TCRbeta repertoires that made up the dataset. The repertoires were released in a freely available public database meant as a resource for research on the immune response to SARS-CoV-2. The samples were drawn from the first 160 participants of the ongoing ImmuneRACE study and from more than 1,000 subjects provided by 6 global collaborators. Nearly every sample came with metadata listing a de-identified subject ID, COVID-19 status, age in years and sex. HLA class I and class II types, where available, came from metadata supplied by the sample provider rather than from assay-based typing. What the authors observed across the whole study: Clinical and demographic metadata were provided uncurated, with the amount varying by source and participant.

TCRbeta CDR3 regions were amplified from genomic DNA using the immunoSEQ Assay, a bias-controlled multiplex PCR. On the study's bioinformatics: Within the assay, amplification of reference gene primers was used to estimate how many nucleated cells each sample contained. Sequence reads were collapsed and filtered to measure the absolute abundance of every unique TCRbeta CDR3 rearrangement. For each sample, productive Simpson clonality was calculated as the square root of Simpson's diversity index over productive rearrangements. As stored in TCRdb, this immuneACCESS dataset retains in-frame rearrangements with V and J assigned. A fraction of the clones does not appear; measured against another copy, unresolved V genes explain less than half of the discrepancy, and the remainder lacks a known reason. The V and J calls and the clone size are those of that table, but D and trimming were determined from the DNA. The table for this sample lists 80,000 to 100,000 clones; roughly 89% of them were counted only once. The ten biggest clones cover 4% to 5% of the sample.

One collaborating source in Seattle enrolled patients while the patients were actively infected and followed the patients over time throughout the course of disease. Collaborating institutions collected whole blood in K2EDTA tubes following their own protocols. Collaborator samples were shipped for TCRbeta analysis as frozen whole blood, isolated PBMCs, or DNA extracted from either sample type. Concerning this clone: The target of this receptor is not known. No per-base quality is available; no much larger clone lies one base away.

Trimmed from V: 4 bases; trimmed from J: 2 bases; junction bases lacking a gene match: 15. Taken from cysteine to phenylalanine, the CDR3 has 19 residues. Left in the record is the CDR3 DNA by itself, 57 bases read in frame from the first base. CDR1 and CDR2, per the germline V gene, are SGDLS and YYNGEE. Material for sequencing was peripheral blood. The TCR sequence derives from a human donor with COVID-19, enrolled during active disease. The donor label of this sample is uncertain. This chain is built from TRBV9 and TRBJ1-3; 10 bases in the junction line up with TRBD1. In nucleotide form, the sequence is TGTGCCAGCAGCCCTCACCGCGGGACAGGGGCCCGCCCTGGAAACACCATATATTTT. Its amino acids are CASSPHRGTGARPGNTIYF.